The subject of this entry is one T cell receptor (beta chain). The antigen is undetermined. All the people who gave samples were healthy bone marrow donors. This CDR3 has 17 amino acids. Germline lookup yields CDR1 SEHNR and CDR2 FQNEAQ (reference sequence). V was clipped by 4 bases and J by 4 bases; unmatched bases: 7. This entry is derived from a study of cytomegalovirus exposure and HLA in healthy donors. Study outcomes and limitations: Reports indicated that the classifier achieved high specificity and sensitivity in diagnosing cytomegalovirus status. A previous analysis found most TCR beta V segments productive roughly 87% or roughly 30% of the time.

Vbeta (60) and Jbeta (13) primers were used in the PCR. Original analysis: A follow-up analysis tallied 65 million to 80 million unique TCR beta chains, roughly 10 million shared. Assay used: immunoSEQ multiplex PCR; TCRdb lists only in-frame clones, some missing. V, J and clone size are taken as reported in that table, and D and trimming were inferred from the DNA itself. The data contain 150,000 to 200,000 clones, 70% to 80% of them singletons. This TCR was sampled from a man aged 45-65 years in good health and CMV-seropositive. The sequenced sample consisted of PBMCs. V is TRBV7-9 and J is TRBJ2-3, with 14 nucleotides matching TRBD2. The CDR3 bases are TGTGCCAGCAGCTCCCTGACTAGCGGGGGGGCCCCAGATACGCAGTATTTT. Its translation: CASSSLTSGGAPDTQYF.